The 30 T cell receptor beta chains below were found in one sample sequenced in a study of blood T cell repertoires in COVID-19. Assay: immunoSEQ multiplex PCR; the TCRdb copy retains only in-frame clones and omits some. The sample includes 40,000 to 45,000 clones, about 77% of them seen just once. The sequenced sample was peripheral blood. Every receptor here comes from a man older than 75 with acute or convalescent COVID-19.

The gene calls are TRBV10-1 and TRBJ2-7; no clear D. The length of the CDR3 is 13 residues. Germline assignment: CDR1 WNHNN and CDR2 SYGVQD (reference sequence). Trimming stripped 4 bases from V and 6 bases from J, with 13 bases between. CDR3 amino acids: CASSGVSSGEQYF. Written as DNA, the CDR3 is TGCGCCAGCAGTGGGGTTAGCAGTGGCGAGCAGTACTTC.

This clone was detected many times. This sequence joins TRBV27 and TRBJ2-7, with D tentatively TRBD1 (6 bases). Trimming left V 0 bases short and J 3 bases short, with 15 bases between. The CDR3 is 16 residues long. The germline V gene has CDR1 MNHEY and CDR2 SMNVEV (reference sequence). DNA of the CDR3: TGTGCCAGCAGTTTATCGCCCACAGGGATCAGCTACGAGCAGTACTTC. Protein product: CASSLSPTGISYEQYF.

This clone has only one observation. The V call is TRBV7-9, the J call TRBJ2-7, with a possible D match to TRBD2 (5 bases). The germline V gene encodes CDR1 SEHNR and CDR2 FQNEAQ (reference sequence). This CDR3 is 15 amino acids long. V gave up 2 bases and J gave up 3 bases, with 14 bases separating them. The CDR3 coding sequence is TGTGCCAGCAGCTTAAGGGAGTTGACGATCTACGAGCAGTACTTC. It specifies CASSLRELTIYEQYF.

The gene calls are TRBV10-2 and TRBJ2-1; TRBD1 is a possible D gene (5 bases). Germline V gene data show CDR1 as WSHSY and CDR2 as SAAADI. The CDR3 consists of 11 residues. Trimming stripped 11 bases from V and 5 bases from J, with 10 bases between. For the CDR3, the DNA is TGCGCCGGCCGACAGAACAATGAGCAGTTCTTC. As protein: CAGRQNNEQFF.

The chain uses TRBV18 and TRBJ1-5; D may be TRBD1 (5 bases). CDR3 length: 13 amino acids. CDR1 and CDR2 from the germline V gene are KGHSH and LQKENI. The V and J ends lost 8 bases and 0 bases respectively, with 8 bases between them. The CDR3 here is CASQDTSNQPQHF. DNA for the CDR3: TGTGCCAGCCAGGACACTAGCAATCAGCCCCAGCATTTT.

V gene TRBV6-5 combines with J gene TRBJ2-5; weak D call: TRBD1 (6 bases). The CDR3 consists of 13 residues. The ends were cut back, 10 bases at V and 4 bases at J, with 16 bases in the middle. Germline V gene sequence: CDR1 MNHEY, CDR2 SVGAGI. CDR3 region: CAIGDTGRETQYF. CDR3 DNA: TGTGCCATCGGAGATACAGGGCGAGAGACCCAGTACTTC.

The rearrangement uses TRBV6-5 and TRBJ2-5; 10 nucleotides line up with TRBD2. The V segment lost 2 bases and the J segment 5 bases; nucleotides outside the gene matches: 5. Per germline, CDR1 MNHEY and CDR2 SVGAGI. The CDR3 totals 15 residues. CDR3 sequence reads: CASSYSGGAWETQYF. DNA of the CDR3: TGTGCCAGCAGTTACAGCGGGGGGGCCTGGGAGACCCAGTACTTC.

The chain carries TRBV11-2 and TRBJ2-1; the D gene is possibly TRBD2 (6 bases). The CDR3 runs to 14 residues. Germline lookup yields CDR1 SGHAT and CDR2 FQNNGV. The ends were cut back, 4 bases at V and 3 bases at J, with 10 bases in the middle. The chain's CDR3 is CASSYRDFYNEQFF. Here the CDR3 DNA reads TGTGCCAGCAGCTATCGGGACTTCTACAATGAGCAGTTCTTC.

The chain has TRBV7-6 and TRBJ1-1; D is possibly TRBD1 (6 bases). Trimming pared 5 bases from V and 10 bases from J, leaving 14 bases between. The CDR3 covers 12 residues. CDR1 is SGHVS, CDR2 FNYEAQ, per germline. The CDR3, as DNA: TGTGCCAGCAGCGCTAGGGGGGGATTAGCTTTCTTT. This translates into CASSARGGLAFF. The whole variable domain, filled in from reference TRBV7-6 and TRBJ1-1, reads GAGVSQSPRYKVTKRGQDVALRCDPISGHVSLYWYRQALGQGPEFLTYFNYEAQQDKSGLPNDRFSAERPEGSISTLTIQRTEQRDSAMYRCASSARGGLAFFGQGTRLTVV.

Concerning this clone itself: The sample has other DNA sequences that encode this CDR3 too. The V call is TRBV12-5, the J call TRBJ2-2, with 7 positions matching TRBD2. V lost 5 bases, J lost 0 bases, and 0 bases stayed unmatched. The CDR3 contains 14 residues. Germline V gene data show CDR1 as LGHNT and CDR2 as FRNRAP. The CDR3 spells CASGSGANTGELFF. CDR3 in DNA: TGTGCTAGTGGTAGCGGGGCGAACACCGGGGAGCTGTTTTTT.

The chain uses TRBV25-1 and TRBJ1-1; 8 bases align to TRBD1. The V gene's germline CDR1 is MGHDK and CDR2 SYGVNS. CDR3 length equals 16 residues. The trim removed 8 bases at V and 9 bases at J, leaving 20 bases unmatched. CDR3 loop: CASRGQGLFIGSQAFF. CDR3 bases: TGTGCCAGCCGAGGACAGGGTCTATTCATTGGCTCCCAAGCTTTCTTT.

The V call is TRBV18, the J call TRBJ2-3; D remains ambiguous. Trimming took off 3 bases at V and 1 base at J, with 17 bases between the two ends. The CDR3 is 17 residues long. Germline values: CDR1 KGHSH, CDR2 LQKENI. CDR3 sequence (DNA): TGTGCCAGCTCACCGGATCTGGTGGGCCATGGCACAGATACGCAGTATTTT. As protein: CASSPDLVGHGTDTQYF.

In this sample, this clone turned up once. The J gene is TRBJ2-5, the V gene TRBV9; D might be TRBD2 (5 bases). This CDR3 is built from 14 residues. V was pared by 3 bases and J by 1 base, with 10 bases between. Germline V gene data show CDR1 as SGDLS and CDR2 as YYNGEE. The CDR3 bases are TGTGCCAGCAGCGGTCCCCGGGGCCAAGAGACCCAGTACTTC. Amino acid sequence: CASSGPRGQETQYF.

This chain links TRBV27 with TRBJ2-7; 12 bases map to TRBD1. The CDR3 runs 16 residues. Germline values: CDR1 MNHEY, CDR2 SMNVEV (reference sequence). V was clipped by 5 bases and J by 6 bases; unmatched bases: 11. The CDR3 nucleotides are TGTGCCAGCAGTCCGTCCGGGACAGGGGGCTTGGGCGAGCAGTACTTC. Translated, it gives CASSPSGTGGLGEQYF.

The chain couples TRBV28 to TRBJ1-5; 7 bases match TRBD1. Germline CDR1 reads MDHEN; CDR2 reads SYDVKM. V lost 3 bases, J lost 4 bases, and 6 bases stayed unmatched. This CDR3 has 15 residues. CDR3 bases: TGTGCCAGCAGTTTCCTCGACAGGGATAATCAGCCCCAGCATTTT. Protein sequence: CASSFLDRDNQPQHF.

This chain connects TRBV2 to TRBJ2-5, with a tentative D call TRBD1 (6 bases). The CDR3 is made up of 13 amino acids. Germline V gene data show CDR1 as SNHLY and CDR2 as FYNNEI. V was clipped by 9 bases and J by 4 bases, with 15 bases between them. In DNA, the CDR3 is TGTGCCAGTCAATCAGGGGCGAGAGAGACCCAGTACTTC. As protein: CASQSGARETQYF.

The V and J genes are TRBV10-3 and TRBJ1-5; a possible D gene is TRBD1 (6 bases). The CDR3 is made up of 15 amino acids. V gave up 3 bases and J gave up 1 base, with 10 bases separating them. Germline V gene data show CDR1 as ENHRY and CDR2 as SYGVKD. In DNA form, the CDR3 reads TGTGCCATCAGTGAACAGGGCAAAAGCAATCAGCCCCAGCATTTT. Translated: CAISEQGKSNQPQHF.

The CDR3 nucleotides read TGTGCCAGTTCGGAGGCCCCAGTGGTTTACGAGCAGTACTTC. Protein sequence: CASSEAPVVYEQYF. J is TRBJ2-7 and V is TRBV28, with a tentative D call TRBD2 (5 bases). The CDR3 is 14 residues long. From germline, CDR1 is MDHEN and CDR2 SYDVKM. Trimming cost V 9 bases and J 4 bases, with 19 bases left between them.

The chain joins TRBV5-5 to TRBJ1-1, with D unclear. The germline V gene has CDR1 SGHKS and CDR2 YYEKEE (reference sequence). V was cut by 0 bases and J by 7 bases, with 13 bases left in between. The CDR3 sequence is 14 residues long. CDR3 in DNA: TGTGCCAGCAGCTTGGCCGCCTTCGGCGGTGAAGCTTTCTTT. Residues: CASSLAAFGGEAFF.

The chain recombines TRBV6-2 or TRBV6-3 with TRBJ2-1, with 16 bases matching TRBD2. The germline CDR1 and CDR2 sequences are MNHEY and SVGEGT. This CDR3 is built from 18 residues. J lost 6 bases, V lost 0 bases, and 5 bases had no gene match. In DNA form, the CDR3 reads TGTGCCAGCAGTTACTCGACGGGACTAGCGGGGGGGACCAATGAGCAGTTCTTC. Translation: CASSYSTGLAGGTNEQFF.

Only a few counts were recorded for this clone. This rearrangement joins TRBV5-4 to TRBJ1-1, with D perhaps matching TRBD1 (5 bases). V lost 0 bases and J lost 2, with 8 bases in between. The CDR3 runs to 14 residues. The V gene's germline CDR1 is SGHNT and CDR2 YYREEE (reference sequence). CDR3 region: CASSLDQGNTEAFF. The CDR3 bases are TGTGCCAGCAGCTTGGACCAGGGAAACACTGAAGCTTTCTTT.

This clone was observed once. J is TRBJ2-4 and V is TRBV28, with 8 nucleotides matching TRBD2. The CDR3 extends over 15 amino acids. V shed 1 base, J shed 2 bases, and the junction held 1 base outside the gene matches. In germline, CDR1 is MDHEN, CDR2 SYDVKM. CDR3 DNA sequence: TGTGCCAGCAGTTTATCGGGAGGGCCCAAAAACATTCAGTACTTC. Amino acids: CASSLSGGPKNIQYF.

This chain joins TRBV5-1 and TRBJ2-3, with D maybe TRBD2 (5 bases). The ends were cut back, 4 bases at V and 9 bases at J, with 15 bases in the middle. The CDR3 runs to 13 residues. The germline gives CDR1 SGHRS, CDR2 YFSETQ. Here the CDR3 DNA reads TGCGCCAGCAGCCAGCAAGAGGGCGACACGCAGTATTTT. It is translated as CASSQQEGDTQYF.

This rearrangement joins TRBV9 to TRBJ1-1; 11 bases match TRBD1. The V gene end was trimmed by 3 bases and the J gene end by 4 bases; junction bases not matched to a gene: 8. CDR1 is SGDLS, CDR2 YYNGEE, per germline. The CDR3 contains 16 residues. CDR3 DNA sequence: TGTGCCAGCAGCGCCTACCTGGGGACAGGGGGCACTGAAGCTTTCTTT. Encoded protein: CASSAYLGTGGTEAFF.

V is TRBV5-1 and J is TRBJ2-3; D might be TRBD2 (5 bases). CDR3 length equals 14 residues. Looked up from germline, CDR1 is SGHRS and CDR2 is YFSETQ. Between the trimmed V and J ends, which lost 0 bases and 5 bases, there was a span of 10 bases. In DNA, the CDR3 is TGCGCCAGCAGCTTGGGAACAGAGGGAGATACGCAGTATTTT. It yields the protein CASSLGTEGDTQYF.

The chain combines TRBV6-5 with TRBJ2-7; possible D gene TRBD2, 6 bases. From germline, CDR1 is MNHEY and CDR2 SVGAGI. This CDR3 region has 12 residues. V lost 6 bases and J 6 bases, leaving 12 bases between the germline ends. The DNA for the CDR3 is TGTGCCAGCAGCTCGGTGGGGGGCGAGCAGTACTTC. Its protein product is CASSSVGGEQYF.

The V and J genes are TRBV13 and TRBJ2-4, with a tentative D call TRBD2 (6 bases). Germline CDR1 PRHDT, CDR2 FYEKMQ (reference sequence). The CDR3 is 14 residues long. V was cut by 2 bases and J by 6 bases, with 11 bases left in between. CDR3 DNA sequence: TGTGCCAGCAGCTTAAAGGTGGGGGGAAACATTCAGTACTTC. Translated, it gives CASSLKVGGNIQYF.

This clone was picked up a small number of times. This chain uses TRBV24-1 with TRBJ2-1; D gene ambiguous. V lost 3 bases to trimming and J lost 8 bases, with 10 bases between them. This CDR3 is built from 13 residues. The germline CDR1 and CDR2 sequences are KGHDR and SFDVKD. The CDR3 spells CATSDLQSDEQFF. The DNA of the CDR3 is TGTGCCACCAGTGATCTCCAGAGCGATGAGCAGTTCTTC.

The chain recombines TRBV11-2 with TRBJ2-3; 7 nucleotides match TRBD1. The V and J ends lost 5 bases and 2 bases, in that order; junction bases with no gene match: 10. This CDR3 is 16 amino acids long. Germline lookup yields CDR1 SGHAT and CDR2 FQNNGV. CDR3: CASSVYRGSPTDTQYF. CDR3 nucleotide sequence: TGTGCCAGCAGCGTATACAGGGGATCCCCCACAGATACGCAGTATTTT.

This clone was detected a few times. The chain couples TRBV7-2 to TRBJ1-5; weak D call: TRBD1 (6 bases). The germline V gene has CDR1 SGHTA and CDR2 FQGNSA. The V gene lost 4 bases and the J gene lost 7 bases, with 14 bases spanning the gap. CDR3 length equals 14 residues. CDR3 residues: CASSSRGGGQPQHF. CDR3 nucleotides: TGTGCCAGCAGCTCCCGGGGGGGCGGACAGCCCCAGCATTTT.